This TCR beta chain was profiled in a study of cytomegalovirus exposure and HLA in healthy donors. Overall study results and limits: Cytomegalovirus-associated TCR beta chains were listed, numbering 164. Roughly uniform depth of sequencing across donors was assumed in presence/absence analyses. In all likelihood, a cluster of highly shared sequence variants was a sequencing artifact.

This clone was observed a handful of times. No antigen is known for it. 60 Vbeta and 13 Jbeta primers were used in PCR. Per the original data handling: Later analysis identified tens of millions of unique TCR beta chains, 9 million to 12 million shared. Clones were sequenced by immunoSEQ multiplex PCR, and TCRdb holds only the in-frame ones, with some missing. V and J calls and clone size are given by that table; D and trimming were obtained from the DNA. The table has approximately 120,000 clones, over 9.5% seen once. V lost 1 base to trimming and J lost 4 bases; unmatched junction nucleotides: 9. The CDR3 consists of 16 residues. Germline loops: CDR1 SGHTA, CDR2 FQGNSA.

Sequencing was carried out using PBMCs. The V and J genes are TRBV7-2 and TRBJ2-5; 7 positions agree with TRBD1. This clonotype was sampled from a woman younger than 35 in good health and CMV-seropositive. The CDR3 is CASSLGDRQGRETQYF. The CDR3, as DNA: TGTGCCAGCAGCTTAGGGGACCGACAGGGTAGAGAGACCCAGTACTTC.